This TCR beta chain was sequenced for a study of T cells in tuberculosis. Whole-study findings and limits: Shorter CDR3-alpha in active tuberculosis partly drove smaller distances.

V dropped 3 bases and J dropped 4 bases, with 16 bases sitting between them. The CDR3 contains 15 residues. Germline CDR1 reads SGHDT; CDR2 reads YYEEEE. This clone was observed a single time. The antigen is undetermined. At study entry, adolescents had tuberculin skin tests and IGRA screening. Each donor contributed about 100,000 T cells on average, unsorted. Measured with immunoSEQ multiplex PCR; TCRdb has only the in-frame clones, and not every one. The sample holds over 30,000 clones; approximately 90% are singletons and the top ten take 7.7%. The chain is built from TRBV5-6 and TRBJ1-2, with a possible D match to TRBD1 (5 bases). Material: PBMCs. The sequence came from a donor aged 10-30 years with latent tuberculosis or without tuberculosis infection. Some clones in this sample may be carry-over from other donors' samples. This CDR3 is CASSWSPGMSYGYTF. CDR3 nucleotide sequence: TGTGCCAGCAGCTGGAGTCCAGGGATGAGCTATGGCTACACCTTC.